This T cell receptor beta chain was sequenced in a study of cytomegalovirus exposure and HLA in healthy donors (dated by TCRdb to 2016 to 2017). Regarding the complete study: An earlier analysis of more than 550 of the donors reported approximately 260 Gb of sequence data and 117 million unique TCR beta sequences obtained from about 180 million T cells. An early release that covered about 600 HLA-typed donors contained around 330 gigabases of sequencing data and some 87 million unique TCR sequences. Among the roughly 410 genotyped donors, approximately 76% belonged to the genetic ancestry cluster associated with self-reported Caucasian donors. The study aimed to test whether cataloging public T cell receptors could reveal signatures of past pathogen exposure. Using immunosequencing, the study profiled T cell repertoires from 640 or so subjects and related those repertoires to cytomegalovirus serostatus. A separate validation cohort of some 130 different subjects was used in addition to the approximately 700-subject first cohort. High-throughput TCR immunosequencing, statistical association of individual TCRs with disease status, and machine learning were combined to predict cytomegalovirus infection status. A later analysis re-examined previously published TCR beta repertoires from about 700 donors and added high-resolution HLA genotyping to investigate patterns of TCR occurrence. The later analysis used no new phenotypic data to find candidate immune exposures, relying instead on TCR beta sequences and their occurrence across donors. To decide whether each TCR beta V gene segment behaved as functional or pseudogenic, an earlier analysis of fewer than 750 of the donors relied on high-throughput TCR beta sequencing. Donor age, sex, ethnicity and CMV serostatus were compiled together with the repertoire data. A later genetic analysis used genome-wide SNP genotypes for about 55% of the 666 donors, treating that subset as a discovery cohort. Every discovery cohort repertoire had been produced on one sequencing platform. Class I and class II HLA loci were covered by the typing at four-digit resolution. The number of donors typed differed by locus, with roughly 620-640 for A, B, C, DRB1 and DQB1, around 560 for DQA1, nearly 610 for DPA1, and approximately 470 for DPB1. Five DR-DQ haplotypes were treated as single units for association and clustering because of strong linkage in the cohort. On average, approximately 250,000 unique TCR beta nucleotide sequences were sequenced per donor among a few hundred genotyped donors of the cohort, with roughly 19% of those sequences being non-productive.

Results the study describes overall, beyond this receptor: Specific HLA alleles were associated with around 18,000 TCR beta sequences at a false discovery rate of 0.05 in a later analysis. Compared with the approximately 600-donor mean, donors in an Asian-associated ancestry cluster had fewer N-insertions in productive TCRs, according to a later genetic analysis. The earlier analysis of 587 of the donors excluded roughly 17 rarely observed V segments, including chromosome 9 orphons, because counts were too low. While some public TCRs were present in many individuals, most TCR sequences turned up only very rarely across donors. Linkage disequilibrium might explain the correlated functional status among segregating V segments, but an unknown experimental factor could not be excluded. In a later analysis, several top co-occurrence clusters were reported to appear linked to parvovirus B19, influenza, CMV and Epstein-Barr virus. In this cohort, only TCR beta chains were sequenced, and detectable features were limited by the absence of alpha or paired-chain data. The authors suggested that the approach could potentially be extended to other disease states and immunological phenotypes. Assigning TCR associations to individual alleles was difficult when HLA alleles, especially DR and DQ, strongly co-occurred. The presence/absence analyses assumed that sequencing depth was roughly uniform across donors, and that assumption may not be true. A few of the identified cytomegalovirus-associated TCR beta chains were confirmed in vitro to be specific for cytomegalovirus antigens. In a later genetic analysis, a missense DCLRE1C variant was associated with V-gene and J-gene trimming of TCR beta chains, and the association was replicated in an independent cohort. According to a later analysis, most CMV-associated TCR beta chains appeared to be HLA-restricted, and the HLA associations seemed to be driven largely by CMV exposure. In a later analysis, the rate of TCR association differed among HLA loci, with DRB1 alleles having the most associated TCRs and HLA-C alleles having the fewest. CMV serostatus was the only immune exposure information available for the cohort. A further reported finding was that TCR beta sequences accurately predicted the HLA-A and HLA-B alleles for most subjects in the first cohort. In the study, about 150 TCR beta chains were listed as associated with cytomegalovirus. Some IMGT-functional V segments, including TRBV6-2 and TRBV6-3, could not be distinguished by the 87-base-pair reads and were therefore excluded. Cytomegalovirus status was reported to be diagnosed by the classifier with high specificity and sensitivity in both the original and validation cohorts. A group of highly shared sequence variants was considered likely to be a technical artifact of the sequencing pipeline. An earlier analysis of approximately 600 of the donors showed that most TCR beta V segments appeared in productive rearrangements either about 87% or about 30% of the time, which broadly matched IMGT annotations. Compared with equally common non-associated chains, HLA-associated TCR beta chains in a later analysis were more clonally expanded and had lower generation probabilities. Because HLA typing was unavailable for some donors at each locus, only the typed subset was used in association tests.

The cohort comprised 666 healthy bone marrow donors. Cohort members were all nominally healthy when sampled, although unrecorded immune exposures were likely present. The donor was CMV seronegative and belonged to the group of over 350 seronegative cohort members. A peripheral blood sample was provided by each donor, and peripheral blood mononuclear cells were used for TCR beta sequencing. The Qiagen DNeasy Blood Extraction Kit was used to extract genomic DNA from the blood cell samples. This clone was seen a handful of times. It lacks a known antigen. Per-base qualities were not stored, and no clone one base away is much larger. Counted from cysteine to phenylalanine, this CDR3 has 17 amino acids. Just CDR3 DNA is preserved here, 51 bases in frame from base 1. Taken from the germline V gene, the CDR1 and CDR2 loops are SGHDT and YYEEEE. From V the trimming removes 4 bases and from J it removes 1 base, while the gene matches leave 12 bases of the junction unaccounted for.

The library relied on the immunoSEQ multiplex PCR assay. For the multiplex PCR, a mixture combining 60 forward primers for TCR Vbeta segments and 13 reverse primers for TCR Jbeta segments was used. A multiplex PCR assay on genomic DNA amplified the CDR3 region of rearranged TCR beta genes. Amplified TCR beta libraries were sequenced as 87-base-pair reads on the Illumina HiSeq System. Concerning the study's data processing: A later analysis tallied 75 million to 85 million unique TCR beta chains across the 550 to 850 repertoires, and approximately 9.9 million of those chains were shared by two or more donors. To remove PCR and sequencing errors, raw reads were error-corrected and collapsed into unique sequences using a nearest-neighbor algorithm that merged closely related sequences. To assign V, D and J gene segments, CDR3 sequences were aligned to IMGT reference sequences. For a sequence to be retained, at least a six-nucleotide match to both a V gene segment and a J gene segment was required. A rearrangement counted as productive if the CDR3 had no stop codons and remained in frame with V and J, and every other rearrangement counted as non-productive. CDR3 was defined according to IMGT convention as the region running from the second conserved V-encoded cysteine to the conserved J-encoded phenylalanine. Sequences without an unambiguous match to a single V gene segment were excluded from the earlier analysis of 450 to 750 of the donors. In an earlier analysis of approximately 590 of the donors, a V segment was called functional when productive rearrangements were above 56.7%, and segregating when the standard deviation between donors exceeded 5%. A statistical classification framework was built for diagnosing cytomegalovirus status from the catalog of TCR beta chain sequences. In a later analysis, V and J genes were assigned by comparing TCR nucleotide sequences against IMGT/GENE-DB human TR gene sequences. In a later analysis, CDR3 sequences and most-parsimonious VDJ recombination scenarios were assigned using the TCRdist pipeline. In a later analysis, each TCR beta chain was defined by its CDR3 amino acid sequence together with its V-gene family, and reads lacking a unique V-gene family were excluded. A later analysis removed several hundred highly shared, low-generation-probability nucleotide sequences to deal with suspected cross-contamination and a sequencing artifact. In a later analysis, a clonal expansion index for each public chain was calculated from normalized within-repertoire ranks of inferred template counts. In a later analysis, generation probabilities were computed using a VDJ recombination model fitted to out-of-frame rearrangements, and the results were checked against IGoR. A later analysis scored TCR-TCR, TCR-HLA and TCR-CMV co-occurrence with hypergeometric tests, applying a repertoire-size bias correction to TCR pairs. In a later analysis, false discovery rates were estimated by permuting HLA or CMV assignments 20 times. A later analysis grouped co-occurring TCRs with DBSCAN, adding TCRdist sequence similarity when clustering within HLA-allele-positive subsets. Repertoires with fewer than 30,000 or more than 120,000 public chains were left out of co-occurrence clustering, as were about five repertoires with anomalous nucleotide sharing. In TCRdb, the immuneACCESS table is reduced to in-frame sequences with V and J assigned. These tables do not hold every clone; where another copy was compared, an unresolved V gene accounts for under half, and the others remain unexplained. V and J calls plus clone size are reproduced from that table; the DNA served to infer D and trimming. Within this sample are about 160,000 clones, with 70% to 80% of them counted one time only. The top ten clones comprise over 0.95% of the sample.

This receptor was obtained from a woman aged 35 to 49 in good health and CMV-seronegative. Sequencing was carried out using PBMCs. The rearrangement combines TRBV5-6 with TRBJ2-5, with 8 bases matching TRBD2. The CDR3: CASSPGGVWRAQETQYF. Read as DNA, the sequence is TGTGCCAGCAGCCCGGGAGGGGTTTGGAGGGCCCAAGAGACCCAGTACTTC.